The present T cell receptor (beta chain) was sequenced within a study of T cells in Graves' hyperthyroidism and ophthalmopathy (dated by TCRdb to the late 2010s). Turning to the overall study: Peripheral blood was collected at initial diagnosis, before any treatment. A discovery cohort of roughly 100 patients, roughly 45 with Graves' ophthalmopathy and over 55 with stable Graves' hyperthyroidism, was used to find distinguishing TCR V-J signatures. An independent validation cohort of under 20 hyperthyroidism patients and some 15 patients who later progressed to ophthalmopathy tested prospective prediction of ophthalmopathy. The 100 or so discovery patients were randomly split 7:3 into training and test sets. In about 6 Graves' hyperthyroidism patients, the study also compared T-cell repertoires from thyroid tissue with T-cell repertoires from blood. Once sampling was done, hyperthyroidism patients were given methimazole at a starting dose of 30 mg daily, whereas ophthalmopathy patients were given high-dose intravenous methylprednisolone. According to the paper, TCR Vbeta CDR3 sequencing was carried out on approximately 140 peripheral blood samples, which came from about 45 ophthalmopathy, around 75 hyperthyroidism and 17 progressor patients.

The TCR beta CDR3 regions were amplified from the RNA transcripts. A first-round RT-PCR of the TCR CDR3 used the HTBI primer set with the Qiagen OneStep RT-PCR kit. Libraries were constructed in a second round of multiplex PCR, after which size selection and purification were performed. Libraries were sequenced paired-end with 100 bp reads on an Illumina HiSeq2000. In the source study's methods: SOAPnuke was used to process the raw data, removing reads that contained adapters or uncalled bases, had a mean Phred below 15, or lacked an exact match to the constant primer or identifier. High-quality paired reads were merged with COPE v1.2.5, and unique nucleotide sequences were defined as clonotypes. MiTCR v1.1 was used to align clonotypes to the IMGT TRBV, TRBD and TRBJ reference segments. The analysis was restricted to V-J combinations with a frequency above 0.0001, which together covered just over 99% of the repertoires. The TCS score was defined as the ratio of F50 (clonal expansion) to E x V (chaos), calculated using BLOSUM62-based TCRdist between CDR3 peptides within each V-J. Welch's t-statistics and random forest reduced 450 to 600 V-J features to fewer than 15, which were used in a naive Bayes classifier (R e1071). TCRdb trimmed public reads at Q25 via fastp, called clones via MiXCR and kept in-frame beta chains. All rows with the same CDR3 protein become a single entry with the most common DNA and genes. The V and J calls here are based on TCRdb, not the publication. This sample holds roughly 290,000 distinct CDR3 sequences; roughly 15% were observed only once. The leading ten clones occupy 7.9% of the sample.

Stable Graves' hyperthyroidism was defined as the absence of progression to ophthalmopathy over 18 months of follow-up. The hyperthyroidism patients were between 18 and 65 years old and newly diagnosed, with a disease duration of less than 2 months. Patients with uncontrolled infections, other autoimmune diseases, pregnancy or lactation were excluded. Diagnoses were based on clinical symptoms, serum thyroxine and TRAb, thyroid ultrasound and orbital computed tomography. PBMCs were isolated from more than 9 ml of fresh peripheral blood by Ficoll-Paque density gradient centrifugation. Total RNA was extracted using Trizol reagent, and RNA quality was assessed on an Agilent 2100 Bioanalyzer. This clonotype was detected ten times or more. The antigen it recognizes is unknown. No base quality values were provided; no much bigger clone lies one nucleotide off. Paper-wide results and their limitations: No statistical method was used to set the sample size in advance, and investigators knew the group allocation. During validation, the model predicted progression to ophthalmopathy a median of around 7 months ahead of onset, with more than 55% sensitivity and under 85% specificity. Blood samples also contained most of the expanded thyroid clonotypes (frequency above 0.001), which suggests that blood repertoires may reflect thyroid immune responses. Ophthalmopathy was separated from stable hyperthyroidism by a 13 V-J signature model, with about 86% sensitivity and roughly 84% specificity obtained in cross-validation and 80%/75% obtained in testing.

Reading from cysteine to phenylalanine, the CDR3 counts 15 amino acids. Here the CDR3 DNA is all that survives: 45 bases in frame from base 1. Cut back by 0 bases and 5 bases, the V and J ends lie 14 bases apart. From a lookup of the germline V gene (reference sequence), CDR1 and CDR2 are DFQATT and SNEGSKA. Material for sequencing was blood. The clonotype comes from a woman in her forties with Graves' hyperthyroidism. The chain was built from TRBV20-1 and TRBJ1-5, and TRBD1 may be the D gene, going by 5 matching bases. CDR3 reads: CSAREGGTGDQPQHF. The sequenced DNA: TGCAGTGCTAGAGAGGGGGGAACGGGAGATCAGCCCCAGCATTTT.